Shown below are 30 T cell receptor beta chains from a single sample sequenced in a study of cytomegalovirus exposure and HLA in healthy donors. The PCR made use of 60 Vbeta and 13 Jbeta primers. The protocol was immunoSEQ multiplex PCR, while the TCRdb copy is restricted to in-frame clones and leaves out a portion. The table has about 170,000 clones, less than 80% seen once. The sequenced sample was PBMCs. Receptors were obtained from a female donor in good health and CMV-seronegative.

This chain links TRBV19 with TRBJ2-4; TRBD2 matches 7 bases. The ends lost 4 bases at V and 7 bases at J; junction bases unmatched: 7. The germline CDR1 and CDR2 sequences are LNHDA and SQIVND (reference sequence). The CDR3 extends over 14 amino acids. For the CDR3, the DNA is TGTGCCAGTAGTAGCGGGAGTTTGGGGAACATTCAGTACTTC. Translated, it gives CASSSGSLGNIQYF.

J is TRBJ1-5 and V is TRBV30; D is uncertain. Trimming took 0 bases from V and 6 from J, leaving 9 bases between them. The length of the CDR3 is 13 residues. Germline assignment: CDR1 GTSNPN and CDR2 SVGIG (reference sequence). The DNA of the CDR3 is TGTGCCTGGAGTGTATCCGGGTCTCAGCCCCAGCATTTT. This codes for CAWSVSGSQPQHF. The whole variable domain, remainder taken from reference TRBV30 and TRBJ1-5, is SQTIHQWPATLVQPVGSPLSLECTVEGTSNPNLYWYRQAAGRGLQLLFYSVGIGQISSEVPQNLSASRPQDRQFILSSKKLLLSDSGFYLCAWSVSGSQPQHFGDGTRLSIL.

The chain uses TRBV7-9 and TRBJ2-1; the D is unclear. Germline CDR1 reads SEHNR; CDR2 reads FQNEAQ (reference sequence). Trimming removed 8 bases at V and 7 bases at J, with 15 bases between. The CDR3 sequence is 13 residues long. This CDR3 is CASFTDLKNEQFF. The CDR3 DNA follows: TGTGCCAGCTTTACTGATTTGAAGAATGAGCAGTTCTTC.

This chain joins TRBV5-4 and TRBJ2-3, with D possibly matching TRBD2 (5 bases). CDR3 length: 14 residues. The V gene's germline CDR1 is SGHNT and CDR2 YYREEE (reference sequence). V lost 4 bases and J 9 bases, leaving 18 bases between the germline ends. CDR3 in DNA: TGTGCCAGCAGCGAGAGACGCCACGAGGGAACGCAGTATTTT. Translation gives CASSERRHEGTQYF.

The CDR3 spells CASSDPGVRSRGIYEQYF. Written as DNA, the CDR3 is TGTGCCAGCAGTGACCCCGGGGTTAGGTCTCGGGGGATCTACGAGCAGTACTTC. The genes are TRBV6-4 and TRBJ2-7, with D perhaps matching TRBD2 (6 bases). Trimming left V 2 bases short and J 3 bases short, with 23 bases between. CDR3 size: 18 residues. The germline V gene has CDR1 MRHNA and CDR2 SNTAGT.

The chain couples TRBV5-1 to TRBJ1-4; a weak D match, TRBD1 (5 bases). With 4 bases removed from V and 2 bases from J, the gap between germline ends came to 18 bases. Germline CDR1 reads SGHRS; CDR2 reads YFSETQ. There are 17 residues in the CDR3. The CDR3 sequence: CASSLRRGEGTNEKLFF. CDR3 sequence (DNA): TGCGCCAGCAGCCTGCGTCGTGGGGAGGGGACTAATGAAAAACTGTTTTTT.

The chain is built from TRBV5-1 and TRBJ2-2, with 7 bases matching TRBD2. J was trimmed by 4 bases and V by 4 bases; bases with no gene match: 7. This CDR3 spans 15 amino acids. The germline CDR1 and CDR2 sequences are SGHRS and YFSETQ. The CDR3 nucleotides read TGCGCCAGCAGCCCCGTGGCTAGCGGCACCGGGGAGCTGTTTTTT. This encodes CASSPVASGTGELFF.

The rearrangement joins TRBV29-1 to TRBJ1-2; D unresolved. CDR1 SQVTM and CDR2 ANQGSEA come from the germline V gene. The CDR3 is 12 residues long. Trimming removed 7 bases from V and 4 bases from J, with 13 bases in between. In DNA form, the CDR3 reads TGCAGCGCAAGGGTGGGGAGCTATGGCTACACCTTC. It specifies CSARVGSYGYTF.

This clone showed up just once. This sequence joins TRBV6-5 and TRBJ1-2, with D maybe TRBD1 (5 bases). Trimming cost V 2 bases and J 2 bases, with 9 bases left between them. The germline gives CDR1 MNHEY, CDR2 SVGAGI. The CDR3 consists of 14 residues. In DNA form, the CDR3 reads TGTGCCAGCAGTTACAGGGGCCAAAACTATGGCTACACCTTC. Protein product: CASSYRGQNYGYTF.

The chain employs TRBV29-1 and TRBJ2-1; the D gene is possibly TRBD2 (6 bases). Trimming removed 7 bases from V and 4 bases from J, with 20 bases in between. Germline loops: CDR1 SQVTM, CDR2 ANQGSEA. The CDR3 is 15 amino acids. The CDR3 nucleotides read TGCAGCGCCGGGCAGGGAGGACAAAATTACAATGAGCAGTTCTTC. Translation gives CSAGQGGQNYNEQFF.

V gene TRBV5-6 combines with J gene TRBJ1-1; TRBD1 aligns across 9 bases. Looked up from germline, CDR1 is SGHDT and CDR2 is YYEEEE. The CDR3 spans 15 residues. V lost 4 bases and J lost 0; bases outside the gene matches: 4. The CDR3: CASSAGQGMNTEAFF. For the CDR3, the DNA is TGTGCCAGCAGCGCCGGACAGGGGATGAACACTGAAGCTTTCTTT.

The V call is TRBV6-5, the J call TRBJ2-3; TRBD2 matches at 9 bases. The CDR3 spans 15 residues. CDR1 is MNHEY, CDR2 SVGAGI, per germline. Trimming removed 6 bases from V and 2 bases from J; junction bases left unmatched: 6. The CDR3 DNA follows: TGTGCCAGCAGACGAAGCGGGGGGCCCACAGATACGCAGTATTTT. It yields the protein CASRRSGGPTDTQYF.

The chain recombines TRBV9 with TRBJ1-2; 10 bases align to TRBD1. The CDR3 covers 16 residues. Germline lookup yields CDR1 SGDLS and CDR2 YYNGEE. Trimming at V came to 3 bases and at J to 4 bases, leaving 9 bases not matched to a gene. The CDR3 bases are TGTGCCAGCAGCGCGGAACTTTGGACAGGGGGCTATGGCTACACCTTC. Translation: CASSAELWTGGYGYTF.

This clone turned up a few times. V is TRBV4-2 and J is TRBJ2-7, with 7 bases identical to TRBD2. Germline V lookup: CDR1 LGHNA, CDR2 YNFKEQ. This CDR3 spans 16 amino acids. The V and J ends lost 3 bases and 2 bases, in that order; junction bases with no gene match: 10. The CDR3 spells CASSQYSAGRPYEQYF. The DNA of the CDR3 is TGTGCCAGCAGCCAGTATTCAGCGGGACGTCCCTACGAGCAGTACTTC.

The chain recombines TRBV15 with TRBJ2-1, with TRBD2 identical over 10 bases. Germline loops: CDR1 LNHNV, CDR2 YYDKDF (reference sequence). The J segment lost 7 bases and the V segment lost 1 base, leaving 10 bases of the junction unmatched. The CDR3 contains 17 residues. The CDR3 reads CATSRGNIAGGGNEQFF. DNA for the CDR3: TGTGCCACCAGCAGAGGAAACATAGCGGGGGGAGGGAATGAGCAGTTCTTC.

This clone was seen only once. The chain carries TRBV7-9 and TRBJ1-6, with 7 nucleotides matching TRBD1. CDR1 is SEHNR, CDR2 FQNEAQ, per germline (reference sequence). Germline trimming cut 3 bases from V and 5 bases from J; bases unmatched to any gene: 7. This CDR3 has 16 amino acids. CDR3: CASSFATGKDNSPLHF. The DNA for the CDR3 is TGTGCCAGCAGCTTCGCGACAGGGAAGGATAATTCACCCCTCCACTTT.

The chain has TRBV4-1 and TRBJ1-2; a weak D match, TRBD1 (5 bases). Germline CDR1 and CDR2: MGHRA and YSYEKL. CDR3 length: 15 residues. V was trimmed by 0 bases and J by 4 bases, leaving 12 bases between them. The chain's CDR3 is CASSQDGSRAYGYTF. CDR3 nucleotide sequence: TGCGCCAGCAGCCAAGACGGAAGCAGGGCCTATGGCTACACCTTC.

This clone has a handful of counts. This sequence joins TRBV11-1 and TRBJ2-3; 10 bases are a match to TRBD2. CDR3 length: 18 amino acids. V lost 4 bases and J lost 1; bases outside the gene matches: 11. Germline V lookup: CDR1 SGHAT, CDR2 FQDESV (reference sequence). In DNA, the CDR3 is TGTGCCAGCAGCTCGTATCCTAGCGGGAGAGAACGCACAGATACGCAGTATTTT. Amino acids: CASSSYPSGRERTDTQYF.

The CDR3 protein is CASSLSYNEQFF. As DNA, the CDR3 is TGTGCCAGCAGTCTTTCCTACAATGAGCAGTTCTTC. V usage is TRBV4-2 and J usage is TRBJ2-1, with D uncertain. Germline loops: CDR1 LGHNA, CDR2 YNFKEQ. Trimming removed 6 bases from V and 1 base from J, with 4 bases in between. The CDR3 totals 12 residues.

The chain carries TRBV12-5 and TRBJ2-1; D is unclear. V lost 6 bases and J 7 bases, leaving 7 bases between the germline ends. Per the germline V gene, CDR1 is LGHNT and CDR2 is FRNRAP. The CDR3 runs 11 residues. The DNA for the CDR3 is TGTGCTAGTGGCTTAGAAAATGAGCAGTTCTTC. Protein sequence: CASGLENEQFF.

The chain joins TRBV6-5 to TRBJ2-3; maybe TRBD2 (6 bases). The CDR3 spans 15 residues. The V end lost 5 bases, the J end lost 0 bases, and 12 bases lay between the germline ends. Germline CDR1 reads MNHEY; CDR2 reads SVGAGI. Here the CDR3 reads CASSRTGTSTDTQYF. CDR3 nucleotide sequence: TGTGCCAGCAGTAGAACCGGGACTAGCACAGATACGCAGTATTTT.

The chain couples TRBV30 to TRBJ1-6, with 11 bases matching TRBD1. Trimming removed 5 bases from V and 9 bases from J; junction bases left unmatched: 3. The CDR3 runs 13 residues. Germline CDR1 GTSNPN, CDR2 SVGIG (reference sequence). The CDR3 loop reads CAWEGTGGSPLHF. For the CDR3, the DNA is TGTGCCTGGGAAGGGACAGGGGGTTCACCCCTCCACTTT.

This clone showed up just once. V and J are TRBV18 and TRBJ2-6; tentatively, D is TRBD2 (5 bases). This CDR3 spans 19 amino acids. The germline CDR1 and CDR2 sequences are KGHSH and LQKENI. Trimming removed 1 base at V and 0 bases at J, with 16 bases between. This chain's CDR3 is CASSPQGLTMISGANVLTF. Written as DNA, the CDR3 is TGTGCCAGCTCACCACAAGGACTGACGATGATCTCTGGGGCCAACGTCCTGACTTTC.

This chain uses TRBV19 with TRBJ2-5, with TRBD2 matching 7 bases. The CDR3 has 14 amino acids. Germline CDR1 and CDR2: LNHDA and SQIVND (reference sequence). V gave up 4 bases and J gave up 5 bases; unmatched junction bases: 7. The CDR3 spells CASSRERDWETQYF. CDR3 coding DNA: TGTGCCAGTAGTAGGGAGCGGGACTGGGAGACCCAGTACTTC.

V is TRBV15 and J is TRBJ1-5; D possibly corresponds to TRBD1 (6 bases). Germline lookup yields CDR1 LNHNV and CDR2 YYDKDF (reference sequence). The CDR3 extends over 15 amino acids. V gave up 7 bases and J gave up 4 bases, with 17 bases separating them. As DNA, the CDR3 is TGTGCCACCACCAGCCAGGGGCGTGAGAATCAGCCCCAGCATTTT. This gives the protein CATTSQGRENQPQHF. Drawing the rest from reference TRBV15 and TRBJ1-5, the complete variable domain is DAMVIQNPRYQVTQFGKPVTLSCSQTLNHNVMYWYQQKSSQAPKLLFHYYDKDFNNEADTPDNFQSRRPNTSFCFLDIRSPGLGDTAMYLCATTSQGRENQPQHFGDGTRLSIL.

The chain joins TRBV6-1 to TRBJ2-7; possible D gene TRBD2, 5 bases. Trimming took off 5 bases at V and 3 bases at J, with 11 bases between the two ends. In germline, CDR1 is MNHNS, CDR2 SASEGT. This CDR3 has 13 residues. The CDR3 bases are TGTGCCAGCAGTAAACACGGACTCTACGAGCAGTACTTC. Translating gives CASSKHGLYEQYF.

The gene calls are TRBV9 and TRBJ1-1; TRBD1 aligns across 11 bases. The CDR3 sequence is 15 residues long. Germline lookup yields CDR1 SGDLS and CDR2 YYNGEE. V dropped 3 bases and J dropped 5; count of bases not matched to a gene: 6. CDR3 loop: CASSGGTGGYTEAFF. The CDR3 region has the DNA TGTGCCAGCAGCGGGGGGACAGGGGGGTATACTGAAGCTTTCTTT.

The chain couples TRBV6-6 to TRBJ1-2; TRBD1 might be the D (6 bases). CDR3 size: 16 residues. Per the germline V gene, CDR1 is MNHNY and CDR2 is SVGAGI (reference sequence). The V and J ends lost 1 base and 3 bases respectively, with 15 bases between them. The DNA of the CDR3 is TGTGCCAGCAGTTACTGGTCGGTAGGGGGGGACTATGGCTACACCTTC. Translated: CASSYWSVGGDYGYTF.

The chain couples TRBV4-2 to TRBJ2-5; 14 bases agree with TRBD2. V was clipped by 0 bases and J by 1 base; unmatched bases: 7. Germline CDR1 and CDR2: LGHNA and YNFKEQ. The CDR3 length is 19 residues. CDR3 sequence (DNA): TGTGCCAGCAGCCAAGACGGGTGGACTAGCGGGGGGTCCCAAGAGACCCAGTACTTC. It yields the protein CASSQDGWTSGGSQETQYF.

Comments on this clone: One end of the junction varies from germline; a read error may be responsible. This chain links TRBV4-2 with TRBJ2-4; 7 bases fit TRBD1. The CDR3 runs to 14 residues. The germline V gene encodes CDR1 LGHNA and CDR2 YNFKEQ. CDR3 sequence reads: CASSQAGTENSQYF. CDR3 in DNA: TGTGCCAGCAGCCAAGCCGGGACAGAAAACAGTCAGTACTTC.